Listed below are T cell receptor beta chains from one sample, sequenced in a study of blood T cell repertoires in COVID-19. TCRdb keeps only in-frame clones here, not all; method: immunoSEQ multiplex PCR. The sample holds around 160,000 clones, 90% to 95% seen once. Sequenced input: peripheral blood. These receptors all come from a woman aged 55-70 years with COVID-19, enrolled during active disease. The conserved cysteine and the conserved F or W are not part of the CDR3 here.

V: TRBV7-8
J: TRBJ1-6
CDR3: ASSLDRVSPLH

V: TRBV4-1
J: TRBJ1-3
CDR3: ASSQDGAGALSGNTIY

V: TRBV21-1
J: TRBJ2-7
CDR3: ASSKEAREQDKVSIQTYEQY

V: TRBV3-1/TRBV3-2
J: TRBJ1-5
CDR3: ASSQAGSNQPQH

V: TRBV11-3
J: TRBJ2-3
CDR3: ASSLAWTDTDTQY

V: TRBV12-5
J: TRBJ1-3
CDR3: ASGLATGVTGNTIY

V: TRBV5-1
J: TRBJ2-7
CDR3: ASSLGKTGDHEQY

V: TRBV7-3
J: TRBJ1-2
CDR3: ASSPARANYGYT

V: TRBV5-1
J: TRBJ2-6
CDR3: ASSSERAANVLT

V: TRBV19
J: TRBJ1-5
CDR3: ASSKRGTYQPQH

V: TRBV7-9
J: TRBJ1-1
CDR3: ASSPGTEAF

V: TRBV5-1
J: TRBJ1-1
CDR3: ASSETPGHNTEAF

V: TRBV5-5
J: TRBJ1-4
CDR3: ASSFLLGSNEKLF

V: TRBV5-6
J: TRBJ2-7
CDR3: ASSRGTDEQY

V: TRBV5-3
J: TRBJ2-2
CDR3: ARSWIGTSNTGELF

V: TRBV15
J: TRBJ2-3
CDR3: ATSRSTEGDTQY

V: TRBV6-2/TRBV6-3
J: TRBJ2-1
CDR3: ASSYLAGGYNEQF

V: TRBV6-5
J: TRBJ2-7
CDR3: ASSSSGTGIEQY

V: TRBV6-5
J: TRBJ2-2
CDR3: ASSYEGTGELF

V: TRBV11-3
J: TRBJ2-1
CDR3: ASSLGSPASGGVTYNEQF

V: TRBV5-1
J: TRBJ2-2
CDR3: ARSGGGGYTGELF

V: TRBV4-2
J: TRBJ1-2
CDR3: ASSTRQGANYGYT

V: TRBV19
J: TRBJ1-5
CDR3: ASSISGVRNQPQH

V: TRBV12-3/TRBV12-4
J: TRBJ1-1
CDR3: ASSRDTHTEAF

V: TRBV18
J: TRBJ1-3
CDR3: ASSPSGDGNTIY

V: TRBV6-5
J: TRBJ1-3
CDR3: ASSYGGGGNTIY

V: TRBV18
J: TRBJ1-2
CDR3: ASSPPSELYGYT

V: TRBV19
J: TRBJ1-5
CDR3: ATKGGGTVNQPQH

V: TRBV12-5
J: TRBJ1-1
CDR3: ASAVLNTEAF

V: TRBV19
J: TRBJ2-7
CDR3: ASSAYTGQGSVEQY

V: TRBV6-6
J: TRBJ2-1
CDR3: ASTPGGFDNEQF

V: TRBV18
J: TRBJ1-2
CDR3: ASSPRHDNYGYT

V: TRBV5-5
J: TRBJ2-7
CDR3: ASSFGTGAYEQY

V: TRBV7-2
J: TRBJ2-7
CDR3: ASSLETGSFTYEQY

V: TRBV19
J: TRBJ2-5
CDR3: ASSPRTGGGAIRETQY

V: TRBV11-2
J: TRBJ2-3
CDR3: ASSSSPRPGDTQY

V: TRBV19
J: TRBJ1-1
CDR3: ASSIGGLIYRNTEAF

V: TRBV5-1
J: TRBJ2-1
CDR3: ASSLALAGVSEQF

V: TRBV29-1
J: TRBJ1-3
CDR3: SVETDREVGNTIY

V: TRBV4-2
J: TRBJ1-2
CDR3: ASSQDGTGGDYGYT

V: TRBV6-5
J: TRBJ1-6
CDR3: ASSRNGVENSPLH

V: TRBV4-2
J: TRBJ1-1
CDR3: ASSQGDNGAF

V: TRBV11-2
J: TRBJ1-1
CDR3: ASSPRQGADTEAF

V: TRBV29-1
J: TRBJ1-2
CDR3: SVSTGVLYGYT

V: TRBV18
J: TRBJ1-2
CDR3: ASSPLADQPYGYT

V: TRBV12-5
J: TRBJ1-4
CDR3: ASGSAPGSKLF

V: TRBV9
J: TRBJ2-3
CDR3: ASSVAIGTTADTQY

V: TRBV7-9
J: TRBJ2-1
CDR3: ASSIAGAVNNEQF

V: TRBV29-1
J: TRBJ1-5
CDR3: SALPGIDQPQH